One T cell receptor beta chain is described in this entry. Other DNA sequences in the sample encode the same CDR3. This entry comes from a study of Ad26.COV2.S vaccination and SARS-CoV-2 variants. This CDR3 comprises 13 residues. V was clipped by 2 bases and J by 6 bases; unmatched bases: 1. CDR1 and CDR2 (germline): MNHEY, SVGAGI. Repertoires were generated with immunoSEQ multiplex PCR, while TCRdb's copy carries only in-frame clones and drops some. The sample consists of 450,000 to 550,000 clones, 80% to 90% of them appearing once. Regarding treatment: around 19 received Ad26.COV2.S at low or high dose, single or two shots; about 5 received placebo; per-sample allocation not given. Samples were taken on day 63 after the first vaccine or placebo injection.

This chain joins TRBV6-5 and TRBJ1-5, with TRBD1 matching 7 bases. The origin of this receptor is a person between 18 and 65 years old who received the Ad26.COV2.S COVID-19 vaccine or a placebo. The sequencing used peripheral blood, collected in a trial of Ad26.COV2.S vaccine versus placebo. The CDR3 reads CASSYNRGQPQHF. The DNA of the CDR3 is TGTGCCAGCAGTTACAACAGGGGTCAGCCCCAGCATTTT.